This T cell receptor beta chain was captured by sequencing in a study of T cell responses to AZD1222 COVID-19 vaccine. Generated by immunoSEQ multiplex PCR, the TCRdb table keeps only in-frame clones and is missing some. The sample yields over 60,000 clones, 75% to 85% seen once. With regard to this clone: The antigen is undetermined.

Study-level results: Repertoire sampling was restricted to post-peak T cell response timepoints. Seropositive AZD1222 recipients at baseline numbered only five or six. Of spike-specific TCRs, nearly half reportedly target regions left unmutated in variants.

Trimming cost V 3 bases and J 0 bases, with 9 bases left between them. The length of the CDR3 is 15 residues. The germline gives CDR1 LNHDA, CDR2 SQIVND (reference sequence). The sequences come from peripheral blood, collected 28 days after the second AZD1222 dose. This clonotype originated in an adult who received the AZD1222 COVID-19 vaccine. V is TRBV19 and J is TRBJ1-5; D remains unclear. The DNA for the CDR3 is TGTGCCAGTAGTATGGTGATTGATAGCAATCAGCCCCAGCATTTT. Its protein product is CASSMVIDSNQPQHF.